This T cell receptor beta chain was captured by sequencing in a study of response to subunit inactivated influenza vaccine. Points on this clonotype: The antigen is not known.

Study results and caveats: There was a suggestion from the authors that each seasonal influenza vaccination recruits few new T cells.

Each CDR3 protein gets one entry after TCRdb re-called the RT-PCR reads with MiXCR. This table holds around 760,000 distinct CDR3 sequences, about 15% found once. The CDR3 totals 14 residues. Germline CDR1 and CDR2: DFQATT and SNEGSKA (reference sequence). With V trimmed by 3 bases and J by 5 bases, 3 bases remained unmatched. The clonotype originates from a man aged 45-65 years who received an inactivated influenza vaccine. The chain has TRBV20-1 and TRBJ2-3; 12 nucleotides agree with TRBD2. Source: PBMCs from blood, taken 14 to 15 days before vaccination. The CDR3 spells CSARPSGRGDTQYF. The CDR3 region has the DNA TGCAGTGCTAGGCCTAGCGGGAGGGGAGATACGCAGTATTTT.